This T cell receptor (beta chain) was captured in a study of OX40 agonist ivuxolimab in advanced cancers. Study background: Cancers in dose escalation were hepatocellular, melanoma, renal cell and head and neck.

The CDR3 totals 13 residues. V lost 1 base to trimming and J lost 4 bases, with 8 bases between them. Germline CDR1 SGHNT, CDR2 YYREEE (reference sequence). TCRdb's table, derived via immunoSEQ multiplex PCR, lists solely in-frame clones and lacks some. The data show more than 65,000 clones, with around 84% seen just once and approximately 2.6% held by the top ten. The input for sequencing was CD4+ or CD8+ T cells sorted from blood, taken in a trial of the OX40 agonist ivuxolimab. This chain links TRBV5-4 with TRBJ1-2; D is unclear. This TCR was sampled from an adult with an advanced solid tumor such as melanoma, head and neck, liver or kidney cancer. The CDR3 region is CASSLRTIYGYTF. CDR3 DNA: TGTGCCAGCAGCTTGAGAACAATCTATGGCTACACCTTC.